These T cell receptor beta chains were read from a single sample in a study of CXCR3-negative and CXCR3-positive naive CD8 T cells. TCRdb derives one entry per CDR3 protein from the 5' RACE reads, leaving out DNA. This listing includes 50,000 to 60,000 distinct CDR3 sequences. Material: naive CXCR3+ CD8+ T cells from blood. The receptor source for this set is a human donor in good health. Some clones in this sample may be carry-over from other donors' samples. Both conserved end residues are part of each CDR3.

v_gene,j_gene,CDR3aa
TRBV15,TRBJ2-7,CATSRGGQGYEQYF
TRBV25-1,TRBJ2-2,CASSESSDTGELFF
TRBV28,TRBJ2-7,CASSDREARQYF
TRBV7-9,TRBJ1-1,CASIDRDRGFNTEAFF
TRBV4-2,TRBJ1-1,CASSQVGDNTEAFF
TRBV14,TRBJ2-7,CASSQDVVAGDDEQYF
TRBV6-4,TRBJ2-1,CASSDGQGGNNEQFF
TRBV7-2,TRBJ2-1,CASPFQGQYYNEQFF
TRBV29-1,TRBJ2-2,CSAPLAGGTGELFF
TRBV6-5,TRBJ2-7,CASSLSPGAADQYF
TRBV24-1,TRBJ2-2,CATSDGKGATGELFF
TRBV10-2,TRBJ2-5,CASRPDGGETQYF
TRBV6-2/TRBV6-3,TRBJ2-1,CASSWPGGEMYEQFF
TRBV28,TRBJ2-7,CASSLLVGGTANYEQYF
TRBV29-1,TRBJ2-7,CSGGTGAHCEQYF
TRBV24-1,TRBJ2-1,CATSEEGEGSSGNEQFF
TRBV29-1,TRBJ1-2,CSVPLGGISYGYTF
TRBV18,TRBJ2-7,CASSLTGEGELSYEQYF
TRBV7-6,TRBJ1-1,CASSPGPGQGAEAFF
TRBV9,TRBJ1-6,CASSGGVGISPLHF
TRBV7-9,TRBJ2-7,CASSFSSIYEQYF
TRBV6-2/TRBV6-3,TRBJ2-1,CASSYYGRGYEQFF
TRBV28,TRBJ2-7,CASRSPLGLYYEQYF
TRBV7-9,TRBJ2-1,CASSRLDGGGLDEQFF
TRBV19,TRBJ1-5,CASSIRGLGNQPQHF
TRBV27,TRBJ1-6,CASSLDYNSPLHF
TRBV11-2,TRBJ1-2,CASSLATNYGYTF
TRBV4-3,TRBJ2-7,CASSPGLAVYEQYF
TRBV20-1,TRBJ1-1,CSARDPGTEAFF
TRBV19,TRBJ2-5,CASSRWRETQYF
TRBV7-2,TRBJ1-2,CASSVKWADNYGYTF
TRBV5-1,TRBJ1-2,CASSLETGDDGYTF
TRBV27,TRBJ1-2,CASSLRGGNYGYTF
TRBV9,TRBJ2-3,CASSVIGTGDTDTQYF
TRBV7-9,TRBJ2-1,CASSPGTSGTHEQFF
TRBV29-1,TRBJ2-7,CSTRDQHGEQYF
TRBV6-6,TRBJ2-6,CASSYPQQGTGANVLTF